The TCR beta chain described here comes from a study of shared clonotypes between healthy human individuals. Points from the study as a whole: Compared with clonotypes that all four donors shared, non-shared clonotypes had lower generation probabilities. Naive subsets typically showed greater estimated richness than memory subsets.

Note on this clone: The antigen is undetermined.

In germline, CDR1 is MGHDK, CDR2 SYGVNS. The V gene end was trimmed by 3 bases and the J gene end by 3 bases; junction bases not matched to a gene: 7. The CDR3 spans 15 residues. Profiled with immunoSEQ multiplex PCR; TCRdb holds only in-frame clones, not every one. Of some 2.1 million clones listed, just over 90% are singletons. CD45RO-negative, CCR7-selected cells formed the naive CD8 fraction, which excluded terminally differentiated effector memory CD45RA+ cells. Healthy adults negative for HIV, lacking recent acute infections or vaccinations, served as donors. This chain connects TRBV25-1 to TRBJ1-2; 7 nucleotides line up with TRBD1. Input material: naive CD8+ T cells from PBMCs. The source of this sequence is a man aged 18 to 29 in good health. Some clones in this sample may be carry-over from other donors' samples. In DNA, the CDR3 is TGTGCCAGCAGTGAGGGCAGGGGGTATTACTATGGCTACACCTTC. Residues: CASSEGRGYYYGYTF.